This T cell receptor (beta chain) was recorded in a study of blood T cell repertoires in COVID-19. For the study at large: PBMCs, B-cell-depleted T cells, or T cells were the source of the cDNA or gDNA that made up the material.

Produced via immunoSEQ multiplex PCR; TCRdb's table is partial and in-frame only. The table includes 140,000 to 150,000 clones, over 70% detected once. CDR3 length equals 12 residues. With 1 base removed from V and 6 bases from J, the gap between germline ends came to 4 bases. The sequencing input was peripheral blood. The source of this sequence is a man between 65 and 79 years old who had recovered from COVID-19. V usage is TRBV12-3 or TRBV12-4 and J usage is TRBJ1-5, with no clear D. The CDR3, as DNA: TGTGCCAGCAGTTTAGGGAGTCAGCCCCAGCATTTT. Amino acids: CASSLGSQPQHF.